This TCR beta chain was found in a study of PD-L1 blockade in urothelial cancer. Background on the study: Male sex and bladder-origin urothelial cancer were recorded for twenty-five of 29 patients.

Comment on this clone: Its antigen is as yet unknown.

As for time point: peripheral blood 6 weeks after treatment start. Pretreatment and on-treatment blood mononuclear cell samples were taken, totaling between 1 and 8 time points per patient. Assay used: immunoSEQ multiplex PCR; TCRdb lists only in-frame clones, some missing. The sample yields about 91,000 clones, 83% seen once. This CDR3 is 13 amino acids long. Germline V gives CDR1 LNHDA, CDR2 SQIVND (reference sequence). V lost 2 bases and J lost 5; bases outside the gene matches: 0. Study-wide results and caveats: A below-median TCR clonality in blood before treatment predicted better survival.

The chain carries TRBV19 and TRBJ1-5; 7 bases are shared with TRBD1. The origin of this receptor is a man in his 70s with urothelial cancer. The sample here was PBMCs, taken around atezolizumab (anti-PD-L1) treatment. Written as DNA, the CDR3 is TGTGCCAGTAGTATACAGGGGGATCAGCCCCAGCATTTT. Residues: CASSIQGDQPQHF.